Listed below are T cell receptor beta chains from one sample, sequenced in a study of T cells expressing NK-cell markers. TCRdb re-called the 5' RACE reads and shows each CDR3 protein once, DNA omitted. The sample holds about 170,000 distinct CDR3 sequences. The source material was blood T cells: a sorted CD56 or NKG2C T cell subset, CD4+ or CD8+ T cells, or bulk PBMC T cells (not recorded which). The receptors stem from a man aged 18-75 years in good health. Both conserved end residues are part of each CDR3. Fields, in order: J gene, V gene, CDR3 protein.

TRBJ2-1 | TRBV28 | CASSLSRTGSYNEQFF
TRBJ2-7 | TRBV27 | CASSRGGEVPYEQYF
TRBJ1-3 | TRBV19 | CASSMISYSGNTIYF
TRBJ2-2 | TRBV20-1 | CSAREPLTAGVVGELFF
TRBJ2-2 | TRBV4-1 | CASSFGERRELFF
TRBJ2-3 | TRBV10-3 | CAISESSGGLADTQYF
TRBJ1-2 | TRBV3-1 | CASSQDGVGYTF
TRBJ2-1 | TRBV9 | CASSPGGGAYNEQFF
TRBJ2-7 | TRBV20-1 | CSARPTYGGRDYEQYF
TRBJ2-7 | TRBV11-3 | CASSGKPGTYVDEQYF
TRBJ2-2 | TRBV15 | CATSVGTLVTGELFF
TRBJ2-3 | TRBV9 | CASSPERVGTPTDTQYF
TRBJ2-1 | TRBV4-2 | CASSQAGGGEYNEQFF
TRBJ1-2 | TRBV12-3/TRBV12-4 | CASSHTTGHYGYTF
TRBJ2-7 | TRBV29-1 | CSVDGQGSGSSYEQYF
TRBJ2-1 | TRBV2 | CASRFPPGDEQFF